The rows below give T cell receptor beta chains drawn from one sample of a study of prognosis after radiotherapy for stage I lung cancer. TCRdb re-called the multiplex PCR reads through MiXCR, storing one row per CDR3 protein. Here the sample spans about 12,000 distinct CDR3 sequences, around 50% being singletons. The material sequenced was PBMCs, taken before or after stereotactic body radiation therapy (not recorded which). The receptors stem from a donor aged 50 or older with non-small cell lung cancer. Both conserved end residues are part of each CDR3. The D gene is left open where the match is weak. Expanded clones get a size class; other rows say once, few or many, or leave the size out.

size,D,length,J,V,CDR3,DNA
many,-,14,TRBJ2-1,TRBV20-1,CSARLGLLINEQFF,TGCAGTGCTAGATTAGGACTCCTAATCAATGAGCAGTTCTTC
many,TRBD2,16,TRBJ2-7,TRBV9,CASSVGLGTTTYEQYF,TGTGCCAGCAGCGTGGGATTAGGGACTACCACCTACGAGCAGTACTTC
many,-,17,TRBJ2-3,TRBV18,CASSPRPLWDSPDTQYF,TGTGCCAGCTCACCACGTCCTTTGTGGGACTCCCCAGATACGCAGTATTTT
-,-,14,TRBJ2-7,TRBV6-1,CASKNRHSSYEQYF,TGTGCCAGCAAGAACCGACACAGCTCCTACGAGCAGTACTTC
-,-,16,TRBJ2-1,TRBV6-2/TRBV6-3,CASSEDGMRDYNEQFF,TGTGCCAGCAGTGAAGACGGTATGAGGGACTACAATGAGCAGTTCTTC
medium-sized,TRBD2,16,TRBJ2-1,TRBV6-1,CASRGLAGGWDNEQFF,TGTGCCAGCAGAGGACTAGCGGGAGGGTGGGACAATGAGCAGTTCTTC
many,TRBD1,16,TRBJ1-4,TRBV4-1,CASSHYRDRGGEKLFF,TGCGCCAGCAGCCACTACCGGGACAGGGGTGGGGAAAAACTGTTTTTT
-,-,12,TRBJ2-3,TRBV20-1,CSARTATDTQYF,TGCAGTGCTAGAACAGCCACAGATACGCAGTATTTT
-,-,15,TRBJ2-7,TRBV6-1,CASSEALQGGYEQYF,TGTGCCAGCAGTGAAGCGCTTCAGGGTGGCTACGAGCAGTACTTC
once,-,14,TRBJ1-2,TRBV6-2/TRBV6-3,CASGVTMQSVGYTF,TGTGCCAGCGGAGTTACTATGCAGAGCGTGGGCTACACCTTC
medium-sized,-,14,TRBJ1-2,TRBV15,CATSRSTAEYGYTF,TGTGCCACCAGCAGAAGCACAGCGGAGTATGGCTACACCTTC
-,-,13,TRBJ2-5,TRBV20-1,CSARSVSRETQYF,TGCAGTGCTAGATCCGTCTCAAGGGAGACCCAGTACTTC
-,-,15,TRBJ2-5,TRBV6-1,CASRPQAGHQETQYF,TGTGCCAGCAGACCCCAAGCGGGCCACCAAGAGACCCAGTACTTC
-,-,16,TRBJ2-1,TRBV6-1,CASSEATMCSYNEQFF,TGTGCCAGCAGTGAAGCCACCATGTGCTCCTACAATGAGCAGTTCTTC
-,-,16,TRBJ2-1,TRBV20-1,CSARDLSGARYNEQFF,TGCAGTGCTAGAGATCTTTCGGGGGCGCGGTACAATGAGCAGTTCTTC
medium-sized,-,14,TRBJ2-3,TRBV20-1,CSARDAVGVDTQYF,TGCAGTGCTAGAGACGCAGTAGGGGTCGATACGCAGTATTTT
medium-sized,-,15,TRBJ1-6,TRBV27,CASSFEGISNSPLHF,TGTGCCAGCAGTTTCGAGGGTATTAGTAATTCACCCCTCCACTTT
-,TRBD1,15,TRBJ1-6,TRBV27,CASSSRDRGWSPLHF,TGTGCCAGCAGTTCCCGGGACAGGGGCTGGTCACCCCTCCACTTT
-,-,15,TRBJ2-1,TRBV6-5,CASSYSSGPLDEQFF,TGTGCCAGCAGTTACTCGTCGGGGCCCCTTGATGAGCAGTTCTTC
-,-,13,TRBJ2-7,TRBV6-1,CANSANNGGEQYF,TGTGCCAACAGTGCCAATAATGGGGGAGAGCAGTACTTC
-,TRBD1,16,TRBJ2-2,TRBV11-2,CASSLRTGRKTGELFF,TGTGCCAGCAGCCTCCGGACAGGGAGGAAGACCGGGGAGCTGTTTTTT
once,TRBD2,14,TRBJ2-1,TRBV20-1,CSARDKLAFNEQFF,TGCAGTGCTAGAGATAAACTAGCGTTCAATGAGCAGTTCTTC
-,TRBD1,14,TRBJ2-6,TRBV19,CASSLQGAANVLTF,TGTGCCAGTAGTCTCCAGGGGGCCGCCAACGTCCTGACTTTC
-,-,12,TRBJ1-5,TRBV7-9,CASSLLDQPHHF,TGTGCCAGCAGCTTACTGGACCAGCCCCATCATTTT
many,-,17,TRBJ1-2,TRBV12-1,CASSGRGTGGFGYGYTF,TGTGCCAGCAGCGGAAGGGGGACAGGGGGCTTCGGCTATGGCTACACCTTC
-,-,16,TRBJ2-4,TRBV6-5,CASSYLGSLAKNIQYF,TGTGCCAGCAGTTACCTAGGGTCCCTAGCCAAAAACATTCAGTACTTC
medium-sized,-,17,TRBJ2-3,TRBV9,CASSVARDQRGRDTQYF,TGTGCCAGCAGCGTAGCTCGCGACCAAAGGGGTAGGGATACGCAGTATTTT
many,-,14,TRBJ2-3,TRBV6-5,CASSYGRGTDTQYF,TGTGCCAGCAGTTACGGCAGGGGCACAGATACGCAGTATTTT
-,TRBD2,16,TRBJ2-2,TRBV6-5,CASSFSGRAPTGELFF,TGTGCCAGCAGTTTTAGCGGGAGGGCCCCCACCGGGGAGCTGTTTTTT
few,TRBD2,17,TRBJ2-3,TRBV24-1,CATSGWGLAGGSDTQYF,TGCGCCACCAGTGGTTGGGGACTAGCGGGAGGGTCAGATACGCAGTATTTT
-,-,15,TRBJ2-2,TRBV6-2/TRBV6-3,CASSLTGHLTGELFF,TGTGCCAGCAGTCTCACGGGGCACCTCACCGGGGAGCTGTTTTTT
medium-sized,-,17,TRBJ2-7,TRBV24-1,CATSDAQGASPTYEQYF,TGTGCCACCAGTGATGCTCAAGGGGCTAGCCCTACCTACGAGCAGTACTTC
many,-,14,TRBJ2-3,TRBV29-1,CSVEGGIWPDTQYF,TGCAGCGTTGAAGGAGGTATCTGGCCAGATACGCAGTATTTT
-,-,13,TRBJ2-3,TRBV12-3/TRBV12-4,CASKGSGTDTQYF,TGTGCCTCGAAAGGTAGCGGCACAGATACGCAGTATTTT
-,-,15,TRBJ2-2,TRBV28,CASSVGERDTLELFF,TGTGCCAGCAGTGTGGGGGAGCGGGACACCTTGGAGCTGTTTTTT
medium-sized,-,17,TRBJ1-1,TRBV2,CASSEAFPQGQGTEAFF,TGTGCCAGCAGTGAAGCGTTTCCGCAGGGACAAGGAACTGAAGCTTTCTTT
-,TRBD1,14,TRBJ2-7,TRBV7-3,CASSPTGASYYQYF,TGTGCCAGCAGCCCTACAGGGGCCAGCTACTATCAGTACTTC
-,TRBD2,19,TRBJ2-3,TRBV6-2/TRBV6-3,CASSSTFPGLAGDIDTQYF,TGTGCCAGCAGTTCCACTTTCCCGGGACTAGCCGGGGACATAGATACGCAGTATTTT
-,-,20,TRBJ2-2,TRBV7-2,CASSLANRVPWHGLPGELFF,TGTGCCAGCAGCTTAGCAAATCGGGTCCCCTGGCATGGGTTGCCTGGGGAGCTGTTTTTT
many,-,14,TRBJ2-7,TRBV9,CASSSTLGSYEQYF,TGTGCCAGCAGCTCGACGCTGGGCTCCTACGAGCAGTACTTC
once,TRBD2,16,TRBJ2-7,TRBV7-3,CASSQGLAGGPNEQYF,TGTGCCAGCAGCCAAGGGTTAGCGGGAGGGCCTAACGAGCAGTACTTC
-,-,15,TRBJ2-2,TRBV2,CASIGLGLNTGELFF,TGTGCCAGCATTGGCCTGGGGTTGAACACCGGGGAGCTGTTTTTT
-,-,15,TRBJ2-7,TRBV19,CASSILREGVHEQYF,TGTGCCAGTAGTATACTGAGGGAGGGGGTTCACGAGCAGTACTTC
-,-,14,TRBJ2-7,TRBV7-2,CASSWGRGADEQYF,TGTGCCAGCAGCTGGGGTAGGGGGGCGGACGAGCAGTACTTC
-,-,11,TRBJ2-7,TRBV7-9,CASSLGAEQYF,TGTGCCAGCAGCTTAGGGGCCGAGCAGTACTTC
many,-,17,TRBJ1-4,TRBV19,CASSIDPRRGEDEKLFF,TGTGCCAGTAGTATCGACCCGCGGCGAGGGGAGGATGAAAAACTGTTTTTT